This T cell receptor beta chain is drawn from a study of cytomegalovirus exposure and HLA in healthy donors. PCR used 60 Vbeta primers and 13 Jbeta primers. Libraries were prepared by immunoSEQ multiplex PCR; TCRdb keeps only in-frame clonotypes and omits some of them. The sample records 70,000 to 100,000 clones, roughly 63% being singletons. The donors (healthy individuals) were bone marrow donors. This clone showed up just once. The TCR comes from a woman aged 50 to 65 in good health and CMV-seropositive. The sample was PBMCs.

The CDR3 reads CAWSVRAPNTIYF. DNA for the CDR3: TGTGCCTGGAGTGTGAGGGCACCAAACACCATATATTTT. The V and J genes are TRBV30 and TRBJ1-3; no definite D call. The germline V gene has CDR1 GTSNPN and CDR2 SVGIG (reference sequence). Between the trimmed V and J ends, which lost 0 bases and 6 bases, there was a span of 9 bases. The CDR3 runs 13 residues.